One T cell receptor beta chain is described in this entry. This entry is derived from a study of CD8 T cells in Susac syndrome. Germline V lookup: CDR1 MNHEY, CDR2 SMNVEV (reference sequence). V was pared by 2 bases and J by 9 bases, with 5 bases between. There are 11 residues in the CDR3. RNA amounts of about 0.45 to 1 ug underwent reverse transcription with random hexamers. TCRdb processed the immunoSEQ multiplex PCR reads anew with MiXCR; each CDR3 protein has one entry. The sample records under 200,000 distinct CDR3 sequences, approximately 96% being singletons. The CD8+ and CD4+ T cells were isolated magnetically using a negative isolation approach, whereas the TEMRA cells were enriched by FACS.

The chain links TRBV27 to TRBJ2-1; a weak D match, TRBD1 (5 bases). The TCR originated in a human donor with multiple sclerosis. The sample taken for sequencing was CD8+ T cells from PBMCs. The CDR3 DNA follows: TGTGCCAGCAGTTTAGGGGCTGAGCAGTTCTTC. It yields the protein CASSLGAEQFF.